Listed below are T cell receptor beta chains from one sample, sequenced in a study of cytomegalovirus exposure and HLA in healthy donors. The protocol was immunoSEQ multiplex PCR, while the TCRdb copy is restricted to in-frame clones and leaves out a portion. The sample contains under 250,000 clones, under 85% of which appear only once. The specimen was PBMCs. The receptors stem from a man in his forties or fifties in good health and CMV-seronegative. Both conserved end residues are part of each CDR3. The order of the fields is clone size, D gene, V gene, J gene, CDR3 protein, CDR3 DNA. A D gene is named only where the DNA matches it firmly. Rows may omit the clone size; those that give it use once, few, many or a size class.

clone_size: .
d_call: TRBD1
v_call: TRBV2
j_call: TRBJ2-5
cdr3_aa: CASKGGVVTETQYF
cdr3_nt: TGTGCCAGCAAAGGGGGCGTAGTGACAGAGACCCAGTACTTC

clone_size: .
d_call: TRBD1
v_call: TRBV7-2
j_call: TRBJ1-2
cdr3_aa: CASSRDRAWGYGYTF
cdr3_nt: TGTGCCAGCAGCCGTGACAGGGCATGGGGCTATGGCTACACCTTC

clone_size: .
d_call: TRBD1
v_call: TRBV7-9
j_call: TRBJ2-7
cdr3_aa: CASTRDRVGEQYF
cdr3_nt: TGTGCCAGCACCCGAGACAGGGTGGGGGAGCAGTACTTC

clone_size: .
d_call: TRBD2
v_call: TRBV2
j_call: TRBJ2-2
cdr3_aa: CASSMTSGSSGGELFF
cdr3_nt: TGTGCCAGCAGTATGACTAGCGGGAGCTCTGGCGGGGAGCTGTTTTTT

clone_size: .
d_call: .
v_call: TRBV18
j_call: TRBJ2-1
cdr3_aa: CASSPRRDRHNEQFF
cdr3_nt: TGTGCCAGCTCACCCCGGAGGGACCGGCACAATGAGCAGTTCTTC

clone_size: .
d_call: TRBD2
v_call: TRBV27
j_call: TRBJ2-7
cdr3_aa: CASSHLAGPYEQYF
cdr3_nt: TGTGCCAGCAGCCACCTAGCGGGCCCCTACGAGCAGTACTTC

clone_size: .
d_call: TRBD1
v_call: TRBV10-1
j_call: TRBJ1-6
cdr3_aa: CASSEDREGSPLHF
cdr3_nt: TGCGCCAGCAGTGAGGACAGGGAAGGATCACCCCTCCACTTT

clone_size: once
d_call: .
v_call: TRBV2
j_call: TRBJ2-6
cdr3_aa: CASLSGANVLTF
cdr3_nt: TGTGCCAGCCTCTCTGGGGCCAACGTCCTGACTTTC

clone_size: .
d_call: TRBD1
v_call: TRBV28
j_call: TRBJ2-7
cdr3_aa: CASSPPDRAGEQYF
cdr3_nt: TGTGCCAGCAGCCCCCCGGACAGGGCAGGCGAGCAGTACTTC

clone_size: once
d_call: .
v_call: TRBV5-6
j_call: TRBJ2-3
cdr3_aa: CASSLARTPKGADTQYF
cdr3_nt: TGTGCCAGCAGCTTGGCCAGGACTCCAAAGGGGGCAGATACGCAGTATTTT

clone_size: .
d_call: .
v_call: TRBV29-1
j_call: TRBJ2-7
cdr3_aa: CSVGADGAIKQGTGQYF
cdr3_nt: TGCAGCGTTGGCGCGGACGGTGCAATTAAACAGGGGACTGGGCAGTACTTC

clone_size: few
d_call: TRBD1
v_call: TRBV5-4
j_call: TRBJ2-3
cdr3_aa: CASSLNRGPGTDTQYF
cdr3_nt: TGTGCCAGCAGCTTGAACAGGGGGCCTGGCACAGATACGCAGTATTTT

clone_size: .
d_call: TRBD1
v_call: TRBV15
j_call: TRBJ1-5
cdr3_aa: CATSRVGRGLNQPQHF
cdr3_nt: TGTGCCACCAGCAGAGTCGGCAGGGGGCTCAATCAGCCCCAGCATTTT

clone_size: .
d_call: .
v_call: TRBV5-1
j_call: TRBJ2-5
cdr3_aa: CASSLVPWEQYF
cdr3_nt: TGCGCCAGCAGCTTGGTTCCTTGGGAGCAGTACTTC

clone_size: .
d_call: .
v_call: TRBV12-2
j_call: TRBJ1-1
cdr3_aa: CASRSISDSTEAFF
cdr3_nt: TGTGCAAGTCGCTCAATTTCGGACAGCACTGAAGCTTTCTTT

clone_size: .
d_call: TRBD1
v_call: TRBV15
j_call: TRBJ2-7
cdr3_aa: CATSTGLTSSYEQYF
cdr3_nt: TGTGCCACCTCGACAGGGCTAACCTCATCCTACGAGCAGTACTTC

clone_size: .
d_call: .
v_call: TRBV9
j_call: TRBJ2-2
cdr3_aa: CASSDFRGDTGELFF
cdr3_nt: TGTGCCAGCAGCGACTTCCGGGGTGACACCGGGGAGCTGTTTTTT

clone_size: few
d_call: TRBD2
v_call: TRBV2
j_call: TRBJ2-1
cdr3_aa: CASRGLAGGNEQFF
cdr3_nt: TGTGCCAGCAGGGGACTAGCGGGAGGAAATGAGCAGTTCTTC

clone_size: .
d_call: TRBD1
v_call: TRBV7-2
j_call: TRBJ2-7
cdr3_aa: CASSLGQGYYEQYF
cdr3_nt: TGTGCCAGCAGCCTGGGACAGGGGTACTACGAGCAGTACTTC

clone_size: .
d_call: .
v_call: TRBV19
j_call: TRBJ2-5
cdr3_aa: CASSPQAGETQYF
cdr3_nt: TGTGCCAGTAGTCCCCAGGCGGGAGAGACCCAGTACTTC

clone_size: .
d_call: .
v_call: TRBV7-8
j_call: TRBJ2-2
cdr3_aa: CASTHRGTVNTGERFF
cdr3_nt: TGTGCCAGCACCCACCGGGGGACAGTGAACACCGGGGAGCGGTTTTTT

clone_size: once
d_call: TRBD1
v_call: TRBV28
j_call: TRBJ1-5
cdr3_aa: CASSSNSGTGGLYSNQPQHF
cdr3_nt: TGTGCCAGCAGTTCTAACTCCGGGACAGGGGGGCTTTATAGCAATCAGCCCCAGCATTTT

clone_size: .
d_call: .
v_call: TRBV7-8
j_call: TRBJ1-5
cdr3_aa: CASSFPGSNQPQHF
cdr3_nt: TGTGCCAGCAGCTTTCCGGGGAGCAATCAGCCCCAGCATTTT

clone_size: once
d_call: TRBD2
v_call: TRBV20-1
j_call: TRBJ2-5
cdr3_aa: CSARGGETQYF
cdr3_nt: TGCAGTGCTCGGGGGGGGGAGACCCAGTACTTC

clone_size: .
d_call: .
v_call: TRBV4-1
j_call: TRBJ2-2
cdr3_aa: CASSQDRDYTGELFF
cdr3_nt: TGCGCCAGCAGCCAAGATCGGGACTACACCGGGGAGCTGTTTTTT

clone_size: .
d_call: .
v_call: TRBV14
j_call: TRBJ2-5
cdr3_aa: CASSQAGSTSMTQYF
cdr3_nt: TGTGCCAGCAGCCAGGCCGGGTCTACTAGTATGACCCAGTACTTC

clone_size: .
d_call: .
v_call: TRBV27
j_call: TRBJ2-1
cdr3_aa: CASKQWGDNEQFF
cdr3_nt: TGTGCCAGTAAACAATGGGGAGACAATGAGCAGTTCTTC

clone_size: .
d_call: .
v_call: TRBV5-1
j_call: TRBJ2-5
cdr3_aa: CASSLVATGRETQYF
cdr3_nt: TGCGCCAGCAGCTTGGTGGCGACAGGGAGGGAGACCCAGTACTTC

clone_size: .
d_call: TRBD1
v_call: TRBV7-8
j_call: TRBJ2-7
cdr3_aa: CASSHGQAYEQYF
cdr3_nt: TGTGCCAGCAGCCATGGACAGGCCTACGAGCAGTACTTC

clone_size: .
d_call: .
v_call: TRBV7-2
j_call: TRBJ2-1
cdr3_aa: CASSPTSRSKYNEQFF
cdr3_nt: TGTGCCAGCAGCCCAACTAGCCGGAGTAAGTACAATGAGCAGTTCTTC

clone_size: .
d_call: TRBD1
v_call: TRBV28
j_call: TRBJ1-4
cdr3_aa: CASTSGTGGREKLFF
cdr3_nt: TGTGCCAGCACCTCAGGGACAGGCGGAAGGGAAAAACTGTTTTTT

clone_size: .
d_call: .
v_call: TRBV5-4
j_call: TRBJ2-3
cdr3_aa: CASSPWTGTDTQYF
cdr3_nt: TGTGCCAGCAGCCCATGGACTGGGACAGATACGCAGTATTTT

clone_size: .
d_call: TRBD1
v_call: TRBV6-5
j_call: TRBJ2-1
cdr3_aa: CASSRQGNEQFF
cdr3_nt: TGTGCCAGCAGCCGACAGGGAAATGAGCAGTTCTTC

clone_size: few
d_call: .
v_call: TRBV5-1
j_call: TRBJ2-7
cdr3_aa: CASSSSSGYEQYF
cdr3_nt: TGCGCCAGCAGCTCCTCCAGCGGCTACGAGCAGTACTTC

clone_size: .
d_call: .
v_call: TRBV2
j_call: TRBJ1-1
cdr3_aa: CASRGLLNTEAFF
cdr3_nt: TGTGCCAGCAGGGGACTTTTGAACACTGAAGCTTTCTTT

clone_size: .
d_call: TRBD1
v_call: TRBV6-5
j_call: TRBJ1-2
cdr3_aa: CASSPDRERYGYTF
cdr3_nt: TGTGCCAGCAGCCCCGACAGGGAGAGGTATGGCTACACCTTC

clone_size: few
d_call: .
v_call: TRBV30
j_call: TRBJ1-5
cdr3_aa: CAWRPNGGNQPQHF
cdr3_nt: TGTGCCTGGAGGCCTAATGGTGGCAATCAGCCCCAGCATTTT

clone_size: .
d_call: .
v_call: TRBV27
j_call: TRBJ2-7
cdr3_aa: CASSPRTSTRPYEQYF
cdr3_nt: TGTGCCAGCAGTCCCCGGACAAGCACCCGACCCTACGAGCAGTACTTC

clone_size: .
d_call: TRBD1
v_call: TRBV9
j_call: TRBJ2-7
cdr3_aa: CASSVDPRQGISIEQYF
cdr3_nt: TGTGCCAGCAGCGTAGATCCACGACAGGGGATATCTATCGAGCAGTACTTC

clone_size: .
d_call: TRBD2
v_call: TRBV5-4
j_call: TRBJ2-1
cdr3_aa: CASSFREGLWDEQFF
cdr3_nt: TGTGCCAGCAGCTTTCGGGAGGGCCTTTGGGATGAGCAGTTCTTC

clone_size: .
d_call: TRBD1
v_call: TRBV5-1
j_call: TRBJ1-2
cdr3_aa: CASSLDTGGSYGYTF
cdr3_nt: TGCGCCAGCAGCTTGGATACAGGGGGCAGCTATGGCTACACCTTC

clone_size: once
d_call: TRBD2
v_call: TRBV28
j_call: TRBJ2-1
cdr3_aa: CASSLGAGGPYNEQFF
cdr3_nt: TGTGCCAGCAGTTTGGGGGCGGGAGGTCCGTACAATGAGCAGTTCTTC

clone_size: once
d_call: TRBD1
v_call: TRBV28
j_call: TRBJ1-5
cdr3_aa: CASSRQGLLSQPQHF
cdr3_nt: TGTGCCAGCAGCCGACAGGGGTTGCTTTCTCAGCCCCAGCATTTT

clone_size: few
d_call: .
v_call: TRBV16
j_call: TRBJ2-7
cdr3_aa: CASSQARGYEQYF
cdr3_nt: TGTGCCAGCAGCCAAGCTAGAGGATACGAGCAGTACTTC

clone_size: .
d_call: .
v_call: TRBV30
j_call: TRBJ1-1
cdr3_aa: CAWIRGMNTEAFF
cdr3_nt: TGTGCCTGGATTCGGGGGATGAACACTGAAGCTTTCTTT

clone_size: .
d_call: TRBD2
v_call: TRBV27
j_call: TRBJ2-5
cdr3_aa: CASSLSPIGLAGVGRETQYF
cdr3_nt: TGTGCCAGCAGTTTATCCCCAATCGGACTAGCGGGAGTGGGTCGGGAGACCCAGTACTTC

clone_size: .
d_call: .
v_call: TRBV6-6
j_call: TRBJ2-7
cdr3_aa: CASSYPDAGEQYF
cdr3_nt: TGTGCCAGCAGTTACCCCGACGCGGGGGAGCAGTACTTC

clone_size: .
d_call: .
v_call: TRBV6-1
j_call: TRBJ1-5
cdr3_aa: CASSGGDSNQPQHF
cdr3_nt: TGTGCCAGCAGCGGCGGAGACAGCAATCAGCCCCAGCATTTT